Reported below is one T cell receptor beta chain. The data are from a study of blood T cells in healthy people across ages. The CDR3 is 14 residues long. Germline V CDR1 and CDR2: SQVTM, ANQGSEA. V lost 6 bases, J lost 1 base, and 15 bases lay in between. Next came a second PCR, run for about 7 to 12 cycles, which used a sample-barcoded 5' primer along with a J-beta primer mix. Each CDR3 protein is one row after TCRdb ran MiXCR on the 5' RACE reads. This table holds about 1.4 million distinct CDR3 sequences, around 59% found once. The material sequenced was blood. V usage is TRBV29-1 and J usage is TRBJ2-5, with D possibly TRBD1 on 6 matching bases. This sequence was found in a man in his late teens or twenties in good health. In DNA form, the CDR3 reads TGCAGCGTCGGTACCTGGACAGTCCAAGAGACCCAGTACTTC. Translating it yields CSVGTWTVQETQYF.